A selection of T cell receptor beta chains follows, all from one sample in a study of blood T cells in healthy people across ages. MiXCR, run by TCRdb on the 5' RACE reads, gives a single entry per CDR3 protein. There are about 940,000 distinct CDR3 sequences in the sample; about 44% occur only once, and 10% to 15% lies in the top ten. The sequenced material came from blood. These receptors originate from a man aged 30 to 45 in good health. Both conserved end residues are part of each CDR3. Each record gives: clone size, J gene, D gene, V gene, CDR3 protein, CDR3 DNA. A D gene is named only where the DNA matches it firmly. Not every row has a clone size; where given, it reads once, few, many or a size class.

once,TRBJ2-3,TRBD2,TRBV6-1,CASSQNSGLALPTDTQYF,TGTGCCAGCAGCCAAAATTCCGGACTAGCCTTACCCACAGATACGCAGTATTTT
.,TRBJ1-2,.,TRBV4-1,CASSQMGQGNNYGYTF,TGCGCCAGCAGCCAAATGGGGCAGGGAAATAACTATGGCTACACCTTC
many,TRBJ2-7,TRBD2,TRBV7-2,CASTTRGGGSSYEQYF,TGTGCCAGCACCACAAGGGGCGGGGGGAGCTCCTACGAGCAGTACTTC
few,TRBJ1-2,.,TRBV7-2,CASSSRQGGTNYGYTF,TGTGCCAGCAGCTCTCGCCAGGGAGGGACTAACTATGGCTACACCTTC
few,TRBJ1-2,.,TRBV7-2,CASSFPGVPGYTF,TGTGCCAGCAGTTTTCCGGGTGTGCCGGGCTACACCTTC
.,TRBJ2-2,.,TRBV6-2/TRBV6-3,CASSYRPTGELFF,TGTGCCAGCAGTTATCGGCCGACCGGGGAGCTGTTTTTT
.,TRBJ2-7,TRBD2,TRBV6-6,CASSYFLTGERGEQYF,TGTGCCAGCAGTTATTTCTTAACCGGGGAGCGGGGCGAGCAGTACTTC
.,TRBJ1-1,.,TRBV28,CASSLYTGTTEAFF,TGTGCCAGCAGTTTATACACAGGAACCACTGAAGCCTTCTTT
few,TRBJ1-6,.,TRBV7-2,CASSLDVRGADSPLHF,TGTGCCAGCAGCTTAGATGTCAGGGGAGCGGATTCACCCCTCCACTTT
few,TRBJ2-1,TRBD1,TRBV20-1,CSARDRESNEQFF,TGCAGTGCTAGGGACAGGGAGTCGAATGAGCAGTTCTTC
.,TRBJ2-4,TRBD2,TRBV7-3,CASSSSGGKNIQYF,TGTGCCAGCAGCTCAAGCGGGGGTAAAAACATTCAGTACTTC
few,TRBJ1-4,TRBD1,TRBV28,CASRPDRVPNEKLFF,TGTGCCAGCAGACCCGACAGGGTGCCTAATGAAAAACTGTTTTTT
.,TRBJ2-1,.,TRBV4-3,CASSQRSSGDEQFF,TGCGCCAGCAGCCAAAGGTCCTCCGGGGATGAGCAGTTCTTC
.,TRBJ2-7,TRBD2,TRBV20-1,CSARGLAGTPYEQYF,TGCAGTGCTAGGGGGCTAGCGGGGACCCCCTACGAGCAGTACTTC
.,TRBJ1-4,TRBD1,TRBV7-2,CASSFDRVNEKLFF,TGTGCCAGCAGCTTCGACAGGGTAAATGAAAAACTGTTTTTT
.,TRBJ1-1,TRBD1,TRBV7-2,CASSQQGANTEAFF,TGTGCCAGCAGCCAACAGGGGGCGAACACTGAAGCTTTCTTT
few,TRBJ2-7,.,TRBV6-2/TRBV6-3,CASSQMPGSRSYEQYF,TGTGCCAGCAGCCAAATGCCCGGCAGCCGATCCTACGAGCAGTACTTC
few,TRBJ1-2,TRBD1,TRBV4-1,CASSQVEGANGYTF,TGCGCCAGCAGCCAAGTAGAGGGGGCGAATGGCTACACCTTC
few,TRBJ2-7,.,TRBV5-1,CATARDTPSYEQYF,TGCGCCACCGCCCGGGACACCCCCTCCTACGAGCAGTACTTC
.,TRBJ2-1,TRBD2,TRBV28,CASSNPTSGDYNEQFF,TGTGCCAGCAGTAACCCGACTAGCGGGGACTACAATGAGCAGTTCTTC
.,TRBJ1-1,TRBD1,TRBV27,CASRSAIGQAAVGAFF,TGTGCCAGCAGAAGCGCCATTGGACAGGCCGCCGTCGGGGCTTTCTTT
few,TRBJ2-4,.,TRBV7-2,CASRDTSDIQYF,TGTGCCAGCAGAGATACAAGTGACATTCAGTACTTC
many,TRBJ2-7,.,TRBV7-2,CASSLDSVTYEQYF,TGTGCCAGCAGCTTAGATTCCGTGACGTACGAGCAGTACTTC
few,TRBJ1-6,.,TRBV12-3/TRBV12-4,CASTLDGDSPLHF,TGTGCCAGCACCCTGGACGGGGATTCACCCCTCCACTTT
few,TRBJ2-5,TRBD1,TRBV27,CASSSHQGASEQYF,TGTGCCAGCAGTTCCCATCAGGGGGCGTCTGAGCAGTACTTC
few,TRBJ2-4,.,TRBV28,CASSLSAGGNIQYF,TGTGCCAGCAGTTTATCGGCCGGAGGTAACATTCAGTACTTC
.,TRBJ1-1,.,TRBV7-9,CASSRTLDTEAFF,TGTGCCAGCAGCCGGACCCTAGACACTGAAGCTTTCTTT
.,TRBJ1-2,TRBD1,TRBV20-1,CGARDGTAGYGYTF,TGCGGTGCTAGAGATGGGACAGCGGGCTATGGCTACACCTTC
few,TRBJ1-2,TRBD1,TRBV29-1,CSIQGQGNDGYGYTF,TGCAGCATTCAAGGACAGGGCAATGATGGCTATGGCTACACCTTC
.,TRBJ2-7,.,TRBV27,CAGSSNGRGYEQYF,TGTGCCGGCAGTTCGAACGGCAGGGGCTACGAGCAGTACTTC
few,TRBJ2-1,TRBD2,TRBV3-1,CASSLTPSGLYNEQFF,TGTGCCAGCAGCCTAACCCCTAGCGGGCTCTACAATGAGCAGTTCTTC
.,TRBJ2-1,TRBD1,TRBV20-1,CSADRGTEQFF,TGCAGTGCTGACAGGGGGACTGAGCAGTTCTTC
few,TRBJ2-3,.,TRBV20-1,CSARDWTATDTQYF,TGCAGTGCTAGAGATTGGACAGCCACAGATACGCAGTATTTT
once,TRBJ1-5,.,TRBV6-6,CASSYSGPDQPQHF,TGTGCCAGCAGTTACTCGGGGCCAGATCAGCCCCAGCATTTT
.,TRBJ2-7,TRBD2,TRBV30,CAWSQAGSLTYEQYF,TGTGCCTGGAGTCAAGCGGGGAGCCTCACATACGAGCAGTACTTC